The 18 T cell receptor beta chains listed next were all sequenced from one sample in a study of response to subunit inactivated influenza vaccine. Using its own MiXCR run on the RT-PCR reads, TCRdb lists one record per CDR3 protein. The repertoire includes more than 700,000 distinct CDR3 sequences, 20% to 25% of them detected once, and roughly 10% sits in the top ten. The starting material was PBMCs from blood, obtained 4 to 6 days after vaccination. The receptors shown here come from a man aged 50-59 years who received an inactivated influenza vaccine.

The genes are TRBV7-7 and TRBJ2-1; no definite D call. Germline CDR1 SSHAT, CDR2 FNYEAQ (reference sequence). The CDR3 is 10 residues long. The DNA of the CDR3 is TGTGCTAGCCCACCCCCAGAGCAGTTCTTC. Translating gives CASPPPEQFF. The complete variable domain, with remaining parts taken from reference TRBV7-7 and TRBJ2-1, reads GAGVSQSPRYKVTKRGQDVTLRCDPISSHATLYWYQQALGQGPEFLTYFNYEAQPDKSGLPSDRFSAERPEGSISTLTIQRTEQRDSAMYRCASPPPEQFFGPGTRLTVL.

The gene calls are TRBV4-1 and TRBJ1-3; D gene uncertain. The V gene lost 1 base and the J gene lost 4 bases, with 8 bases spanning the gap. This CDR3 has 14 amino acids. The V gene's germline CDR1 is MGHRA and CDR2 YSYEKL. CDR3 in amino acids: CASSQANEGNTIYF. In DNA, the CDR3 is TGCGCCAGCAGCCAAGCGAACGAAGGAAACACCATATATTTT.

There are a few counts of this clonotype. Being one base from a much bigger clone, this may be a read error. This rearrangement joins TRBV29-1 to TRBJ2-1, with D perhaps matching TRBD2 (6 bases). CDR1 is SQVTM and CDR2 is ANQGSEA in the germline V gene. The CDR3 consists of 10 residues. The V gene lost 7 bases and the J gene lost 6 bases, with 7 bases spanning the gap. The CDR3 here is CSGGVNEQFF. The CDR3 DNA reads TGCAGCGGGGGGGTCAATGAGCAGTTCTTC.

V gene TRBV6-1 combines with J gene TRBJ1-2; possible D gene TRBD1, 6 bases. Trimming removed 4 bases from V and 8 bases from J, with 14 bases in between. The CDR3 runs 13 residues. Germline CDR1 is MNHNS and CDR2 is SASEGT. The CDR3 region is CASSARGARGYTF. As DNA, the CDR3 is TGTGCCAGCAGTGCTCGGGGGGCAAGAGGCTACACCTTC.

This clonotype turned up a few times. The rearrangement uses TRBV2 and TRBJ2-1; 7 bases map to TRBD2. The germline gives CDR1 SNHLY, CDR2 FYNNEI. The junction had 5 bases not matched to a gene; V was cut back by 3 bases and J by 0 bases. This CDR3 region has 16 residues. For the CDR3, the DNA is TGTGCCAGCAGTGATCCAGCGGGGAACTCCTACAATGAGCAGTTCTTC. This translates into CASSDPAGNSYNEQFF.

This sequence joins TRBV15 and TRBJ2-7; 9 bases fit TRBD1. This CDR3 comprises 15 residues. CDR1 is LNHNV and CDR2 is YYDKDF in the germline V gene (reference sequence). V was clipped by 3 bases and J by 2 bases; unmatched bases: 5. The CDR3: CATSRKGQGAYEQYF. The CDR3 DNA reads TGTGCCACCAGCAGGAAGGGACAGGGAGCCTACGAGCAGTACTTC. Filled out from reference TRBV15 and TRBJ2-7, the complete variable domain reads DAMVIQNPRYQVTQFGKPVTLSCSQTLNHNVMYWYQQKSSQAPKLLFHYYDKDFNNEADTPDNFQSRRPNTSFCFLDIRSPGLGDTAMYLCATSRKGQGAYEQYFGPGTRLTVT.

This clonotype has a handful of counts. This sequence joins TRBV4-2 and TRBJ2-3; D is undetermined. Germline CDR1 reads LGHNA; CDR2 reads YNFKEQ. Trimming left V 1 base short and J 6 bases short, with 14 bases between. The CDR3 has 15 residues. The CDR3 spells CASSQGVQIGDTQYF. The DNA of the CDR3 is TGTGCCAGCAGCCAAGGAGTACAGATTGGGGATACGCAGTATTTT.

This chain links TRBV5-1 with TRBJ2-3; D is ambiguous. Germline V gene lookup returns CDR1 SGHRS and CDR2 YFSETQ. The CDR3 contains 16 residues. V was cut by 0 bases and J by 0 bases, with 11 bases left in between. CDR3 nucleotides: TGCGCCAGCAGCTTGGCCTCGCGCTATAGCACAGATACGCAGTATTTT. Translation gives CASSLASRYSTDTQYF.

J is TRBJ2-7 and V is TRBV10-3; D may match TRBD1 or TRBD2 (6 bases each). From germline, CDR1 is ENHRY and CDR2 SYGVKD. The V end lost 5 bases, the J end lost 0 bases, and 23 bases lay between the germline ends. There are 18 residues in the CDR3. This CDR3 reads CAISSRLRGATSSYEQYF. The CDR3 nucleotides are TGTGCCATCAGTTCCCGATTAAGGGGGGCGACTAGCTCCTACGAGCAGTACTTC.

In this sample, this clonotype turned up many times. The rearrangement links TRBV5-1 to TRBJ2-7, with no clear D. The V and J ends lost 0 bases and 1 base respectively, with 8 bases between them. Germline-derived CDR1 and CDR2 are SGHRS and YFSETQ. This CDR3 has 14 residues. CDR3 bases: TGCGCCAGCAGCTTGGAGGTAGAATCCTACGAGCAGTACTTC. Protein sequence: CASSLEVESYEQYF. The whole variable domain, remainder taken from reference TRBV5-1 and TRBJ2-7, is KAGVTQTPRYLIKTRGQQVTLSCSPISGHRSVSWYQQTPGQGLQFLFEYFSETQRNKGNFPGRFSGRQFSNSRSEMNVSTLELGDSALYLCASSLEVESYEQYFGPGTRLTVT.

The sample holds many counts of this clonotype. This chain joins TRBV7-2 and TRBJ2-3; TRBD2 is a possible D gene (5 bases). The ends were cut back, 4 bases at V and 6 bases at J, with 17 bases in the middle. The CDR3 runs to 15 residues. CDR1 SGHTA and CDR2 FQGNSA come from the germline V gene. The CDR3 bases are TGTGCCAGCAGCTACGCTAGCAGACCCGGGGATACGCAGTATTTT. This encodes CASSYASRPGDTQYF.

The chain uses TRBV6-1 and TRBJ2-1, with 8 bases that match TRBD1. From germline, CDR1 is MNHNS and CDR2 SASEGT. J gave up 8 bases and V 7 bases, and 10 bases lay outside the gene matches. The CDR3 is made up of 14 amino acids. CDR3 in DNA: TGTGCCAGCAACAAGGACAGGGTTAGTGATGAGCAGTTCTTC. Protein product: CASNKDRVSDEQFF.

The CDR3 is CASSSPGQPLNTEAFF. The CDR3 DNA follows: TGTGCCAGCAGTTCTCCGGGACAGCCCTTGAACACTGAAGCTTTCTTT. V is TRBV27 and J is TRBJ1-1, with TRBD1 identical over 7 bases. The V gene end was trimmed by 4 bases and the J gene end by 0 bases; junction bases not matched to a gene: 8. The length of the CDR3 is 16 residues. Per the germline V gene, CDR1 is MNHEY and CDR2 is SMNVEV (reference sequence).

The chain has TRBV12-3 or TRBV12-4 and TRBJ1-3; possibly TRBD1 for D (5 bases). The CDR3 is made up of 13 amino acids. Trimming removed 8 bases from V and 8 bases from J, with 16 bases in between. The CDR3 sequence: CASGKGDGDTIYF. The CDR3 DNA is TGTGCCAGCGGGAAAGGGGACGGAGACACCATATATTTT.

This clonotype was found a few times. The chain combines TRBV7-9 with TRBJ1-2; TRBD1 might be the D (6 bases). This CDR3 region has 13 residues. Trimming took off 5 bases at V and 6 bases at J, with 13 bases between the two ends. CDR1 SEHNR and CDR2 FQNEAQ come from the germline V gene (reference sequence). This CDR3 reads CASSEQGPDGYTF. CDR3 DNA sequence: TGTGCCAGCAGCGAACAGGGTCCGGATGGCTACACCTTC.

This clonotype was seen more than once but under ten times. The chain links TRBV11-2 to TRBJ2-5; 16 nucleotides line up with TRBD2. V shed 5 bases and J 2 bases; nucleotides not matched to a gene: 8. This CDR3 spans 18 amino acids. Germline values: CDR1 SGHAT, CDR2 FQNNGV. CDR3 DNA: TGTGCCAGCAGCCGGGGACTAGCGGGAGGGATAAAACAAGAGACCCAGTACTTC. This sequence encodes CASSRGLAGGIKQETQYF.

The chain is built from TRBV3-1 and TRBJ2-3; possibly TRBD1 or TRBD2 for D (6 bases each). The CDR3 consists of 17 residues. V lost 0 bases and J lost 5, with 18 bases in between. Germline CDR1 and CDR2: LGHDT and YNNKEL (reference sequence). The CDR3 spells CASSQDEWGARGDTQYF. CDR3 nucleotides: TGTGCCAGCAGCCAAGATGAGTGGGGGGCGCGAGGAGATACGCAGTATTTT.

CDR3 amino acids: CASSWGTANSEEYF. CDR3 nucleotides: TGTGCCAGCAGCTGGGGGACAGCCAATAGTGAGGAGTATTTT. V and J are TRBV5-5 and TRBJ2-3, with 7 bases aligning to TRBD1. Germline CDR1 SGHKS, CDR2 YYEKEE (reference sequence). The V segment lost 3 bases and the J segment 13 bases; nucleotides outside the gene matches: 14. This CDR3 is 14 amino acids long.